The present T cell receptor (beta chain) was sequenced within a study of blood T cell repertoires in COVID-19. Overall study context: There were acute and convalescent COVID-19 samples, and they came from the United States, Italy and Spain. PBMCs, B-cell-depleted T cells, or T cells provided the cDNA or gDNA that made up the material.

This clone has only a few counts. Source study methods: Nucleated cell number was recorded as an estimate derived from reference gene primer amplification. Method: immunoSEQ multiplex PCR; TCRdb's copy keeps in-frame clones and lacks some. V and J calls and clone size are those listed in that table; D and trimming were worked out from the DNA. The table has more than 250,000 clones, about 87% seen once. The specimen was peripheral blood. This sequence originates from a human donor in a cohort sampled during active COVID-19.

Here the CDR3 reads CASARGEGFCQPQHF. The CDR3 bases are TGCGCCAGCGCCCGGGGTGAGGGCTTCTGTCAGCCCCAGCATTTT. The J gene is TRBJ1-5, the V gene TRBV23-1; D remains ambiguous. TRBV23-1 is placed among ORFs of uncertain function. The CDR3 has 15 amino acids. V was pared by 8 bases and J by 6 bases, with 20 bases between.